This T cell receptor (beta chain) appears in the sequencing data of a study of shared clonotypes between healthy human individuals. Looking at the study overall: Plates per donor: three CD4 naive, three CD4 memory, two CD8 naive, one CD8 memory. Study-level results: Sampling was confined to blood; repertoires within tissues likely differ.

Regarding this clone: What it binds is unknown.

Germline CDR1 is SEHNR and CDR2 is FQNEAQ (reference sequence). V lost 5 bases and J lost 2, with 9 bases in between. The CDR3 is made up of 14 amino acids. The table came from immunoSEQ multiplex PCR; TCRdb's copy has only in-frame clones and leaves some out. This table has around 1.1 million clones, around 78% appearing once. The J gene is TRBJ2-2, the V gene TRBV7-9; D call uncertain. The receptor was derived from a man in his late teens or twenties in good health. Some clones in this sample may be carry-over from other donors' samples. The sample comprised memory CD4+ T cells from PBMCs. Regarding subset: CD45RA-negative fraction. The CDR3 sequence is CASSPPENTGELFF. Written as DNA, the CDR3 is TGTGCCAGCAGCCCGCCGGAAAACACCGGGGAGCTGTTTTTT.